The present entry profiles one TCR beta chain with its context. Here immunoSEQ multiplex PCR was the method, and the copy in TCRdb shows in-frame clones only, minus some. The sample lists under 600,000 clones, 95% to 98% occurring once. The CDR3 contains 15 residues. Germline values: CDR1 SGHDN, CDR2 FVKESK. The V gene end was trimmed by 0 bases and the J gene end by 3 bases; junction bases not matched to a gene: 1. This sample was included in a study of shared clonotypes between healthy human individuals. Study in general: Per donor, three plates held CD4 naive cells, three held CD4 memory, two held CD8 naive and one held CD8 memory.

As defined, naive CD8 cells were CD45RO-negative and positively selected for CCR7, with terminally differentiated effector memory CD45RA+ cells excluded. This receptor was identified in a man aged 25 to 40 in good health. The sample taken for sequencing was naive CD8+ T cells sorted from blood. The chain employs TRBV14 and TRBJ2-7; 11 nucleotides line up with TRBD2. The CDR3: CASSQDGTSGYEQYF. CDR3 DNA sequence: TGTGCCAGCAGCCAAGATGGGACTAGCGGCTACGAGCAGTACTTC.